These 23 T cell receptor beta chains were sequenced from one sample in a study of post-analysis software for immune sequencing data (dated by TCRdb to between 2015 and 2016). What the study reported, not specific to this receptor: About 5 TRBV segments, including TRBV5-6, TRBV5-1 and TRBV20-1, were significantly more frequent in patients than controls.

No antigens are known for them. The method behind the library was PCR. The sequencer listed for this sample is Illumina HiSeq 2500. Unique molecular identifiers were incorporated into TCR beta cDNA libraries to reduce PCR and sequencing biases. The raw public data were reprocessed by TCRdb itself: fastp quality trimming at Q25, MiXCR clonotype calling, in-frame beta chains only. Every CDR3 protein is listed once, alongside the most common genes and DNA of its rows. In all, the sample holds about 770,000 distinct CDR3 sequences, and 35% to 55% of those were seen once. 4.9% of the sample is held by the ten biggest clonotypes. The sequenced material came from blood. These receptors were collected from a girl aged 10-17 years with multiple sclerosis.

The rearrangement links TRBV6-5 to TRBJ2-5, with D perhaps matching TRBD2 (6 bases). The germline V and J ends were trimmed by 0 bases and 5 bases, with 10 bases remaining between them. CDR1 MNHEY and CDR2 SVGAGI come from the germline V gene. The CDR3 runs 14 residues. CDR3 region: CASSYSNGGETQYF. The CDR3 coding sequence is TGTGCCAGCAGTTACTCTAACGGAGGGGAGACCCAGTACTTC.

In DNA form, the CDR3 reads TGCGCCAGCAGCTACACAGGGAACTCCTACGAGCAGTACTTC. This encodes CASSYTGNSYEQYF. The chain recombines TRBV5-1 with TRBJ2-7; D perhaps matches TRBD1 (6 bases). Trimming took off 3 bases at V and 0 bases at J, with 10 bases between the two ends. The CDR3 loop spans 14 amino acids. Germline CDR1 SGHRS, CDR2 YFSETQ.

This clonotype appeared many times. The chain joins TRBV7-2 to TRBJ1-2; D is perhaps TRBD1 (6 bases). The V end lost 7 bases, the J end lost 3 bases, and 15 bases lay between the germline ends. The germline gives CDR1 SGHTA, CDR2 FQGNSA. The CDR3 extends over 14 amino acids. As DNA, the CDR3 is TGTGCCAGCACCCTGGGAGGGGGAGACTATGGCTACACCTTC. Amino acids: CASTLGGGDYGYTF.

The chain couples TRBV29-1 to TRBJ2-6; D call uncertain. Trimming took off 1 base at V and 0 bases at J, with 10 bases between the two ends. Germline CDR1 is SQVTM and CDR2 is ANQGSEA. The CDR3 extends over 16 amino acids. The DNA of the CDR3 is TGCAGCGTTGAAGGTTACGGATTCTCTGGGGCCAACGTCCTGACTTTC. Its translation is CSVEGYGFSGANVLTF.

The V call is TRBV18, the J call TRBJ2-5; TRBD1 matches at 8 bases. Trimming removed 8 bases from V and 1 base from J; junction bases left unmatched: 3. CDR1 and CDR2 from the germline V gene are KGHSH and LQKENI. The CDR3 covers 13 residues. The CDR3 DNA is TGTGCCAGCACTACAGGGGGCCAAGAGACCCAGTACTTC. It codes for CASTTGGQETQYF.

The chain links TRBV6-4 to TRBJ2-2; 11 bases fit TRBD2. The CDR3 extends over 15 amino acids. Trimming removed 6 bases from V and 5 bases from J; junction bases left unmatched: 5. Germline lookup yields CDR1 MRHNA and CDR2 SNTAGT. The CDR3 loop reads CASRALAGGTGELFF. The CDR3 nucleotides are TGTGCCAGCAGAGCTCTAGCGGGAGGTACCGGGGAGCTGTTTTTT.

The rearrangement links TRBV20-1 to TRBJ2-7, with D maybe TRBD2 (7 bases). CDR3 size: 15 residues. CDR1 and CDR2 from the germline V gene are DFQATT and SNEGSKA (reference sequence). Trimming cost V 6 bases and J 6 bases, with 24 bases left between them. For the CDR3, the DNA is TGCAGTGCCCTTCATGGGGGGGCCCTCGGGGGCGAGCAGTACTTC. This sequence encodes CSALHGGALGGEQYF.

The chain employs TRBV7-8 and TRBJ2-5; D is tentatively TRBD1 or TRBD2 (7 bases each). The CDR3 runs 16 residues. Germline V gene sequence: CDR1 SGHVS, CDR2 FQNEAQ. Trimming took 7 bases from V and 0 from J, leaving 18 bases between them. Written as DNA, the CDR3 is TGTGCCAGCACCAGGGGGGGCTCTAGATACCAAGAGACCCAGTACTTC. It yields the protein CASTRGGSRYQETQYF.

This chain joins TRBV19 and TRBJ2-6; 7 positions match TRBD1. After removal of 4 bases from V and 0 bases from J, the junction contained 6 bases not matched to a gene. Germline V gene lookup returns CDR1 LNHDA and CDR2 SQIVND (reference sequence). The CDR3 is 17 amino acids. In DNA, the CDR3 is TGTGCCAGTAGTACGGGGACAGCCTTCTCTGGGGCCAACGTCCTGACTTTC. Protein: CASSTGTAFSGANVLTF.

This clonotype was seen a handful of times. The gene calls are TRBV11-1 and TRBJ2-1; D ambiguous. The V end was cut by 1 base, the J end by 5 bases, with 9 bases between. Looked up from germline, CDR1 is SGHAT and CDR2 is FQDESV (reference sequence). CDR3 length: 14 residues. The CDR3 reads CASSLGANNNEQFF. The CDR3 nucleotides read TGTGCCAGCAGCTTAGGGGCTAACAACAATGAGCAGTTCTTC.

The chain couples TRBV28 to TRBJ1-4, with unresolved D. V lost 5 bases to trimming and J lost 4 bases, with 11 bases between them. The CDR3 totals 14 residues. Germline V gene data show CDR1 as MDHEN and CDR2 as SYDVKM. The CDR3: CASSPTAGNEKLFF. For the CDR3, the DNA is TGTGCCAGCAGTCCTACAGCGGGTAATGAAAAACTGTTTTTT.

The chain employs TRBV23-1 and TRBJ1-2; a weak D match, TRBD1 (6 bases). TRBV23-1 falls under the ORF class, with uncertain function. This CDR3 is 15 amino acids long. Trimming took off 1 base at V and 5 bases at J, with 14 bases between the two ends. The CDR3 is CASSQCGGRGYGYTF. The CDR3 nucleotides read TGCGCCAGCAGTCAATGTGGGGGAAGGGGGTATGGCTACACCTTC.

Many counts were recorded for this clonotype. V is TRBV5-1 and J is TRBJ2-6; possibly TRBD1 for D (6 bases). V lost 3 bases to trimming and J lost 3 bases, with 10 bases between them. CDR1 is SGHRS, CDR2 YFSETQ, per germline. This CDR3 contains 15 residues. Written as DNA, the CDR3 is TGCGCCAGCAGCTGGGCAGGGGATGGGGCCAACGTCCTGACTTTC. Translating gives CASSWAGDGANVLTF. The variable domain in full, completed from reference TRBV5-1 and TRBJ2-6, reads KAGVTQTPRYLIKTRGQQVTLSCSPISGHRSVSWYQQTPGQGLQFLFEYFSETQRNKGNFPGRFSGRQFSNSRSEMNVSTLELGDSALYLCASSWAGDGANVLTFGAGSRLTVL.

The rearrangement joins TRBV12-3 or TRBV12-4 to TRBJ1-2, with 8 positions matching TRBD1. The CDR3 totals 14 residues. The trim removed 2 bases at V and 4 bases at J, leaving 3 bases unmatched. CDR3 amino acids: CASSLNQGAYGYTF. DNA of the CDR3: TGTGCCAGCAGTTTAAATCAGGGGGCCTATGGCTACACCTTC.

This clonotype was seen just once. The rearrangement joins TRBV15 to TRBJ2-5; the match to TRBD2 covers 8 bases. Gene TRBJ2-7 matches the end of the DNA better, so the J call may be wrong. The CDR3 sequence is 15 residues long. CDR1 and CDR2 from the germline V gene are LNHNV and YYDKDF (reference sequence). The DNA of the CDR3 is TGTGCCACCAGCAGAGATACGGGTAGCGGGAACGAGCAGTACTTC. Translating it yields CATSRDTGSGNEQYF.

The chain carries TRBV20-1 and TRBJ2-7; D gene unclear. This CDR3 is 12 amino acids long. CDR1 is DFQATT and CDR2 is SNEGSKA in the germline V gene (reference sequence). V was clipped by 3 bases and J by 5 bases, with 11 bases between them. CDR3 protein: CSASRPSHEQYF. In DNA, the CDR3 is TGCAGTGCTAGTCGGCCCAGTCACGAGCAGTACTTC.

This clonotype was picked up a small number of times. The V and J genes are TRBV28 and TRBJ1-5; D unresolved. CDR3 size: 14 residues. Germline V gene data show CDR1 as MDHEN and CDR2 as SYDVKM. V lost 2 bases and J lost 4, with 9 bases in between. Here the CDR3 DNA reads TGTGCCAGCAGTTTAGTTGGGCGAAATCAGCCCCAGCATTTT. It encodes CASSLVGRNQPQHF.

This rearrangement joins TRBV15 to TRBJ2-1; 8 bases are shared with TRBD2. Germline V gene data show CDR1 as LNHNV and CDR2 as YYDKDF (reference sequence). V was pared by 0 bases and J by 7 bases, with 11 bases of the junction left unmatched. The CDR3 extends over 17 amino acids. The CDR3 spells CATSRDATGGPRNEQFF. The CDR3 coding sequence is TGTGCCACCAGCAGAGATGCTACGGGAGGGCCTCGGAATGAGCAGTTCTTC.

The chain joins TRBV20-1 to TRBJ1-1; D remains ambiguous. The CDR3 runs to 13 residues. The germline CDR1 and CDR2 sequences are DFQATT and SNEGSKA (reference sequence). V lost 4 bases, J lost 5 bases, and 14 bases lay in between. The CDR3 loop reads CSANSPWGTEAFF. The CDR3, as DNA: TGCAGTGCTAACTCTCCATGGGGAACTGAAGCTTTCTTT.

V is TRBV28 and J is TRBJ2-4; D is uncertain. Trimming shortened V by 7 bases and J by 7 bases, and 5 bases separated the two germline ends. Per the germline V gene, CDR1 is MDHEN and CDR2 is SYDVKM. This CDR3 has 10 residues. The CDR3 DNA follows: TGTGCCAGCACGAGGAACATTCAGTACTTC. This encodes CASTRNIQYF.

The V gene is TRBV7-8, the J gene TRBJ2-7; 7 bases match TRBD1. V dropped 2 bases and J dropped 3; count of bases not matched to a gene: 7. This CDR3 has 15 residues. The germline V gene has CDR1 SGHVS and CDR2 FQNEAQ. This CDR3 reads CASSLRDSSFYEQYF. CDR3 nucleotide sequence: TGTGCCAGCAGCTTAAGGGACAGTAGCTTCTACGAGCAGTACTTC. Full variable domain (missing parts from reference TRBV7-8 and TRBJ2-7): GAGVSQSPRYKVAKRGQDVALRCDPISGHVSLFWYQQALGQGPEFLTYFQNEAQLDKSGLPSDRFFAERPEGSVSTLKIQRTQQEDSAVYLCASSLRDSSFYEQYFGPGTRLTVT.

This chain joins TRBV11-2 and TRBJ1-4, with D maybe TRBD1 (6 bases). Trimming removed 3 bases at V and 8 bases at J, with 16 bases between. The germline CDR1 and CDR2 sequences are SGHAT and FQNNGV. The CDR3 loop spans 15 amino acids. The CDR3 nucleotides are TGTGCCAGCAGCTTTGGACAGACGGCGCGCGAAAAACTGTTTTTT. Its protein is CASSFGQTAREKLFF.

Here the CDR3 DNA reads TGCGCCAGCAGTAGACTCCCGCAGGGGCCCGGGGAGCTGTTTTTT. Translation: CASSRLPQGPGELFF. J is TRBJ2-2 and V is TRBV10-2; tentatively, D is TRBD1 (6 bases). V gave up 5 bases and J gave up 6 bases, with 16 bases separating them. Germline lookup yields CDR1 WSHSY and CDR2 SAAADI. The CDR3 totals 15 residues.